This is a list of T cell receptor beta chains from one sample in a study of CD8 T cells in ankylosing spondylitis. TCRdb processed the 5' RACE reads anew with MiXCR; each CDR3 protein has one entry. The sample holds 250,000 to 350,000 distinct CDR3 sequences; 20% are singletons and the top ten take roughly 8%. Specimen: blood, either unsorted or a sorted T cell fraction (not recorded which). Receptors originate from a male donor with ankylosing spondylitis or in good health (not recorded which). Both conserved end residues are part of each CDR3. A D gene is named only where the DNA matches it firmly. Size values are once, few and many counts, or a class for expanded clones, and some rows have none.

TRBV7-6	NA	NA	TRBJ2-1	TGTGCCAGCAGCTTAGATTCAGGGGTGGTGCGCAATGAGCAGTTCTTC	CASSLDSGVVRNEQFF
TRBV7-2	few	TRBD2	TRBJ2-3	TGTGCCAGCAGCCTCCGGACTAGCGGGAGCATTGTAGATACGCAGTATTTT	CASSLRTSGSIVDTQYF
TRBV10-3	NA	NA	TRBJ2-5	TGTGCCATCAGTGATTCCAGGGACATCGGAGAGACCCAGTACTTC	CAISDSRDIGETQYF
TRBV19	NA	NA	TRBJ2-2	TGTGCCAGTACCGCTGGCCGGGGGGCAACCGGGGAGCTGTTTTTT	CASTAGRGATGELFF
TRBV25-1	NA	NA	TRBJ2-3	TGTGCCAGCAGTGGGATTGACTTCGCAGGGGATACGCAGTATTTT	CASSGIDFAGDTQYF
TRBV3-1	many	NA	TRBJ1-2	TGTGCCAGCAGCCAAGAGGGGACATTGGGCTACACCTTC	CASSQEGTLGYTF
TRBV12-3/TRBV12-4	NA	NA	TRBJ2-1	TGTGCCAGCAGTTTATTTAGACTAAGCTCCTACAATGAGCAGTTCTTC	CASSLFRLSSYNEQFF
TRBV20-1	few	NA	TRBJ1-5	TGCAGTGCTCTCGCTGTGGGGAATCAGCCCCAGCATTTT	CSALAVGNQPQHF
TRBV12-3/TRBV12-4	few	NA	TRBJ2-3	TGTGCCAGCAGCAGGGCGTTGGGCACCACCACAGATACGCAGTATTTT	CASSRALGTTTDTQYF
TRBV4-1	NA	NA	TRBJ2-3	TGCGCCAGCAGCCAAGAGGACCCGGCTCCCGGGATTTACACAGATACGCAGTATTTT	CASSQEDPAPGIYTDTQYF
TRBV29-1	NA	NA	TRBJ2-4	TGCAGCGTTGCCACATCGGGGAGTATTCAGTACTTC	CSVATSGSIQYF
TRBV7-8	few	TRBD1	TRBJ1-3	TGTGCCAGCAGCTGGGACAGCCCTGGAAACACCATATATTTT	CASSWDSPGNTIYF
TRBV29-1	NA	TRBD2	TRBJ2-1	TGCAGCGTTGAAGATGCACTAGCGGGAGCGAGCTCCTACAATGAGCAGTTCTTC	CSVEDALAGASSYNEQFF
TRBV4-2	few	TRBD1	TRBJ1-1	TGTGCCAGCAGCCAAGGACGGGACAGGGGGCGGCAAGCTTTCTTT	CASSQGRDRGRQAFF
TRBV24-1	few	TRBD2	TRBJ2-3	TGTGCCACCAGTGATTTGCAGGGACTAGCGGATACGCAGTATTTT	CATSDLQGLADTQYF
TRBV20-1	NA	TRBD2	TRBJ2-3	TGCAGTGCTTTCGGGACTAGCGGGGAGGTCGGGCAGTATTTT	CSAFGTSGEVGQYF
TRBV18	NA	NA	TRBJ1-4	TGTGCCAGCTCACCTCGTAACGGTGCAACTAATGAAAAACTGTTTTTT	CASSPRNGATNEKLFF
TRBV5-1	NA	NA	TRBJ1-4	TGCGCCAGCAGCCCAAGCAGAAAAACTAATGAAAAACTGTTTTTT	CASSPSRKTNEKLFF
TRBV7-9	NA	NA	TRBJ2-5	TGTGCCAGCAGCCCACAGGAGGTCCTCCGGGAGACCCAGTACTTC	CASSPQEVLRETQYF
TRBV12-3/TRBV12-4	NA	NA	TRBJ2-6	TGTGCCAGCTTGCTCAGTGCCGGGGCCAACGTCCTGACTTTC	CASLLSAGANVLTF
TRBV12-3/TRBV12-4	few	TRBD1	TRBJ2-5	TGTGCCAGCAGTCGGGACAGAAACCAAGAGACCCAGTACTTC	CASSRDRNQETQYF
TRBV19	few	NA	TRBJ2-2	TGTGCCAGTAGTATAGTAGCGAACACCGGGGAGCTGTTTTTT	CASSIVANTGELFF
TRBV6-2/TRBV6-3	NA	NA	TRBJ2-1	TGTGCCAGCAACGCCCTTTCAGGACAGTACAATGAGCAGTTCTTC	CASNALSGQYNEQFF
TRBV7-2	NA	NA	TRBJ1-1	TGTGCCAGCAGCGAAAGGGGGGGCAGATACACTGAAGCTTTCTTT	CASSERGGRYTEAFF
TRBV12-3/TRBV12-4	NA	TRBD1	TRBJ2-5	TGTGCCAGCAGTTTAGTTGGACAGGGAAAGGGGAAAGAGACCCAGTACTTC	CASSLVGQGKGKETQYF
TRBV20-1	few	TRBD1	TRBJ1-5	TGCAGTGCTACTCCGGGACAGGGGGATCAGCCCCAGCATTTT	CSATPGQGDQPQHF
TRBV3-1	NA	TRBD2	TRBJ2-1	TGTGCCAGCAGCCAAGTGGCGGGAGGTCGGAATGAGCAGTTCTTC	CASSQVAGGRNEQFF
TRBV12-3/TRBV12-4	few	NA	TRBJ2-3	TGTGCCAGCAGTTTTGAGGGCTCTGGCACAGATACGCAGTATTTT	CASSFEGSGTDTQYF
TRBV20-1	NA	NA	TRBJ2-3	TGCATGGTTCACCGGGACGCGGATACGCAGTATTTT	CMVHRDADTQYF
TRBV9	NA	NA	TRBJ2-1	TGTGCCAGCAGCGCAGGGGAAGGGCTCAACAATGAGCAGTTCTTC	CASSAGEGLNNEQFF
TRBV20-1	NA	TRBD1	TRBJ1-1	TGCAGTGCTGCCGGACAGGTTTTCCCAGCTTTCTTT	CSAAGQVFPAFF
TRBV9	few	TRBD2	TRBJ2-3	TGTGCCAGCAGCGTAGCGAGCGGGGGGGCCGGAGATACGCAGTATTTT	CASSVASGGAGDTQYF
TRBV29-1	NA	NA	TRBJ2-5	TGCAGCGTTGAGTGGGCAGAGACCCAGTACTTC	CSVEWAETQYF
TRBV12-3/TRBV12-4	many	TRBD2	TRBJ2-1	TGTGCCAGCAGTGGACTAGCGATTGAGCAGTTCTTC	CASSGLAIEQFF
TRBV3-1	few	NA	TRBJ1-1	TGTGCCAGCAGCCAAGAGGGGGCGAGGACTGAAGCTTTCTTT	CASSQEGARTEAFF
TRBV18	few	NA	TRBJ2-6	TGTGCCAGCTCACCGGGGACTGGGAGCTCTGGGGCCAACGTCCTGACTTTC	CASSPGTGSSGANVLTF
TRBV7-9	NA	NA	TRBJ1-2	TGTGCCAGCAGCTTGAGAGATCCTGCTAACTATGGCTACACCTTC	CASSLRDPANYGYTF
TRBV18	NA	NA	TRBJ2-1	TGTGCCAGCTCACCCAACGTGGATCTTTGGCAGTTCTTC	CASSPNVDLWQFF
TRBV5-1	NA	NA	TRBJ2-3	TGCGCCAGCAGCTTGGAGATTGGGGTTAGCACAGATACGCAGTATTTT	CASSLEIGVSTDTQYF
TRBV6-5	NA	NA	TRBJ1-2	TGTGCTACACGGGGAGGGAGCGGCTACACCTTC	CATRGGSGYTF
TRBV5-5	few	NA	TRBJ1-4	TGTGCCAGCAGGTGGGGCGGATCAACTAATGAAAAACTGTTTTTT	CASRWGGSTNEKLFF
TRBV5-6	few	NA	TRBJ2-1	TGTGCCAGCAGCCTTTGGAGCATGGGGGCAAACTACAATGAGCAGTTCTTC	CASSLWSMGANYNEQFF
TRBV18	few	NA	TRBJ1-6	TGTGCCAGCTCACCTCCGATAGTTGACTCACCCCTCCACTTT	CASSPPIVDSPLHF
TRBV7-9	NA	NA	TRBJ2-3	TGTGCCGGGATTGGCGTTAACACAGATACGCAGTATTTT	CAGIGVNTDTQYF